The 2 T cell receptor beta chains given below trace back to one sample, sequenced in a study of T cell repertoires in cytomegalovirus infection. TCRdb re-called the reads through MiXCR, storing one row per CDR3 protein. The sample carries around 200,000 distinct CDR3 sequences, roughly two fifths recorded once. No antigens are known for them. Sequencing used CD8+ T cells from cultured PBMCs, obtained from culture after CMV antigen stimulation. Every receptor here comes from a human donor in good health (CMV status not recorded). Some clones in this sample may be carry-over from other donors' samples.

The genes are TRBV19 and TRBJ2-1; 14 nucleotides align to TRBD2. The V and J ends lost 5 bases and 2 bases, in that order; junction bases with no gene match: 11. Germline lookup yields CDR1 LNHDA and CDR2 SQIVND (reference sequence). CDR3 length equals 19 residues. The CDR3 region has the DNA TGTGCCAGTAGTTCCTGGACTAGCGGGAGGAGGGGGCCCTACAATGAGCAGTTCTTC. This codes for CASSSWTSGRRGPYNEQFF.

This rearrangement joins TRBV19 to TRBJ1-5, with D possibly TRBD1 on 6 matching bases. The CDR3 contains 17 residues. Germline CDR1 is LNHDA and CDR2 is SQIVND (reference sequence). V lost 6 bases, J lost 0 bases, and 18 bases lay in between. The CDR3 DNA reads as TGTGCCAGTAGCCTGGGACATCGGCGGGATAGCAATCAGCCCCAGCATTTT. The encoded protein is CASSLGHRRDSNQPQHF.